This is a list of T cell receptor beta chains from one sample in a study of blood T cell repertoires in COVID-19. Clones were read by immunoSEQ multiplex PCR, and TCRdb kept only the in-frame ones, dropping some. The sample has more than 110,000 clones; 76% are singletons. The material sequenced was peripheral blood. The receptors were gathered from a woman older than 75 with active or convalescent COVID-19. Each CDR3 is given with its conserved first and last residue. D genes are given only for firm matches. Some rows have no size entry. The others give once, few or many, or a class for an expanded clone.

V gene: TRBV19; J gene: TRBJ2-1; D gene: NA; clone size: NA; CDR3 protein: CASSIAAGLSYNEQFF; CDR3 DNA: TGTGCCAGTAGTATAGCAGCAGGGCTTTCCTACAATGAGCAGTTCTTC
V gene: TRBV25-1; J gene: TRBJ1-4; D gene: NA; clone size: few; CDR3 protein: CASSEVRLSEKLFF; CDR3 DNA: TGTGCCAGCAGTGAGGTCAGGTTAAGTGAAAAACTGTTTTTT
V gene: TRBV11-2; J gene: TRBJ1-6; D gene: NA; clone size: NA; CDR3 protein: CASSSRTERYNSPLHF; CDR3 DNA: TGTGCCAGCAGCTCAAGGACAGAAAGATATAATTCACCCCTCCACTTT
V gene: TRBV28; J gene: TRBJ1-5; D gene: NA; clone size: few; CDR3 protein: CASSLSRGGNQPQHF; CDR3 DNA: TGTGCCAGCAGTTTGAGCAGGGGCGGCAATCAGCCCCAGCATTTT
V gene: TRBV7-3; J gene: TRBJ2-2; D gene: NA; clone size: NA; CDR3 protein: CASSLGRITGELFF; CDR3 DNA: TGTGCCAGCAGCCTGGGCCGCATTACCGGGGAGCTGTTTTTT
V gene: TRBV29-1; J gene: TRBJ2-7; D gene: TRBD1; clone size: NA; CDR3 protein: CSVARGQGAYEQYF; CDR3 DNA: TGCAGCGTTGCCCGAGGACAGGGCGCCTACGAGCAGTACTTC
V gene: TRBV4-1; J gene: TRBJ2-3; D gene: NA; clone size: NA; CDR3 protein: CASSQERRGEPSTDTQYF; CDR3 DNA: TGCGCCAGCAGCCAAGAGAGGCGGGGTGAGCCTAGCACAGATACGCAGTATTTT
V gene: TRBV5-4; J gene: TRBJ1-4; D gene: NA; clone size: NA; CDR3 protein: CASRTTGRGEKLFF; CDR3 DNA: TGTGCCAGCAGGACGACGGGGCGGGGTGAAAAACTGTTTTTT
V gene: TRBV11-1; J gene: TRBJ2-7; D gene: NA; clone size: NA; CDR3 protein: CASSFNRASGYEQYF; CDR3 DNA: TGTGCCAGCAGCTTCAACAGGGCAAGCGGCTACGAGCAGTACTTC
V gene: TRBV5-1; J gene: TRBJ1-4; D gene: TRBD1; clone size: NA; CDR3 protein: CASSLGQGNPNEKLFF; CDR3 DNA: TGCGCCAGCAGCTTGGGACAGGGGAACCCTAATGAAAAACTGTTTTTT
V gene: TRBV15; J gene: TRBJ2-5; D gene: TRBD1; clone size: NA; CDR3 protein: CATVEGAQETQYF; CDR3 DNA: TGTGCCACCGTTGAGGGGGCCCAAGAGACCCAGTACTTC
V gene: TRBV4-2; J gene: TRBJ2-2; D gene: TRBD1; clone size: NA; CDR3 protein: CASSQGTGWGIEDTGELFF; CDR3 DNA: TGTGCCAGCAGCCAAGGGACAGGGTGGGGGATAGAGGACACCGGGGAGCTGTTTTTT
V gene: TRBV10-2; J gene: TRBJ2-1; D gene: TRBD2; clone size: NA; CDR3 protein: CASSYPTNRLAGGRFSYNEQFF; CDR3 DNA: TGCGCCAGCAGTTACCCTACTAACCGACTAGCGGGGGGTCGGTTCTCCTACAATGAGCAGTTCTTC
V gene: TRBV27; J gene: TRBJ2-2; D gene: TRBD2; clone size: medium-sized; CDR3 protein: CASSLTSGGMAGELFF; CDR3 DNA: TGTGCCAGCAGTTTAACCAGCGGGGGGATGGCCGGGGAGCTGTTTTTT
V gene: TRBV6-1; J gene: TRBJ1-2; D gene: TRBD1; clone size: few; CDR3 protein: CASSDSPSTGNYGYTF; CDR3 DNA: TGTGCCAGCAGTGATTCCCCATCGACAGGGAACTATGGCTACACCTTC
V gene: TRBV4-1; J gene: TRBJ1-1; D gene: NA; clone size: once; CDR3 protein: CASSPSGGYMNTEAFF; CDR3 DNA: TGCGCCAGCAGCCCGTCCGGGGGGTATATGAACACTGAAGCTTTCTTT
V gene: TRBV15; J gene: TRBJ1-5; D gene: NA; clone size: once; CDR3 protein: CATSGRTDSNQPQHF; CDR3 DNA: TGTGCCACCAGCGGAAGGACAGATAGCAATCAGCCCCAGCATTTT
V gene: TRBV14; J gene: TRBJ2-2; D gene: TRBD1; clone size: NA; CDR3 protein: CASSQDMVSAGGHGELFF; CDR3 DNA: TGTGCCAGCAGCCAAGATATGGTTTCGGCAGGGGGTCACGGGGAGCTGTTTTTT
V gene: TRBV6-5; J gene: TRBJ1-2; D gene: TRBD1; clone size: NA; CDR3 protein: CASSSQGARNYGYTF; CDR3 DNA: TGTGCCAGCAGCTCACAGGGGGCGCGAAACTATGGCTACACCTTC
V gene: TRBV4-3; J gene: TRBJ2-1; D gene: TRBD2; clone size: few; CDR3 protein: CASSQDPSGGTISYNEQFF; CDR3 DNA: TGCGCCAGCAGCCAAGATCCAAGCGGGGGAACCATCTCCTACAATGAGCAGTTCTTC
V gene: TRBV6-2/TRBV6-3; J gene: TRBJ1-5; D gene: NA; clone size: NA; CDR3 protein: CASSLWADNNQPQHF; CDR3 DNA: TGTGCCAGCAGTTTGTGGGCAGACAACAATCAGCCCCAGCATTTT
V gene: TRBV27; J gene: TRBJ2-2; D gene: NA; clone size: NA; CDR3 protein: CASSLPSGTGELFF; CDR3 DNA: TGTGCCAGCAGTTTACCGTCGGGCACCGGGGAGCTGTTTTTT
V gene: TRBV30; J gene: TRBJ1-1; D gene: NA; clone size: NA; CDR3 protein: CAWARGYTEAFF; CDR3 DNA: TGTGCCTGGGCAAGGGGTTACACTGAAGCTTTCTTT
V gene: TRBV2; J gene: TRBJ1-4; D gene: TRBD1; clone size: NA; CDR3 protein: CASSRGTGGNEKLFF; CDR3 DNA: TGTGCCAGCAGTCGAGGGACAGGGGGAAATGAAAAACTGTTTTTT
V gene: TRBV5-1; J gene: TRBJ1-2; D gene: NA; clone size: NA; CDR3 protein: CASSPDGGIGGYTF; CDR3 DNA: TGCGCCAGCAGCCCGGATGGGGGGATAGGTGGCTACACCTTC
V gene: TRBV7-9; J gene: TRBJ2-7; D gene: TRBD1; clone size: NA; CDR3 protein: CASSQTGGGEQYF; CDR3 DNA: TGTGCCAGCAGCCAGACAGGGGGCGGCGAGCAGTACTTC
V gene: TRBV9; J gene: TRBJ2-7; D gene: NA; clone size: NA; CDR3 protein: CASSVGTNYEQYF; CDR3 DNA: TGTGCCAGCAGCGTAGGGACTAACTACGAGCAGTACTTC
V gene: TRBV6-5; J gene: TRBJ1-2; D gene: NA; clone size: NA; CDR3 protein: CASTRTSDGYTF; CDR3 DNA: TGTGCCAGCACCCGGACATCGGACGGCTACACCTTC
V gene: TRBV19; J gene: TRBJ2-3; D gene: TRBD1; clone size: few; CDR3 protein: CASSIPGGMNTQYF; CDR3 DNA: TGTGCCAGTAGTATACCAGGGGGTATGAATACGCAGTATTTT
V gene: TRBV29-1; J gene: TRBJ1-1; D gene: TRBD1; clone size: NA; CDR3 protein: CSVEGGTGRGNTEAFF; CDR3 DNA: TGCAGCGTTGAAGGGGGGACAGGGAGGGGAAACACTGAAGCTTTCTTT
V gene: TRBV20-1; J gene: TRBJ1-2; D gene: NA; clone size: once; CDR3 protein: CSASRGASGNYGYTF; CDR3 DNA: TGCAGTGCTAGTCGGGGGGCGTCCGGAAACTATGGCTACACCTTC
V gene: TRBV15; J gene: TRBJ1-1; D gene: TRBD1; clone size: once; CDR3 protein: CATSRDSRLLNTEAFF; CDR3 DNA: TGTGCCACCAGCCGGGACAGCAGACTCCTAAACACTGAAGCTTTCTTT
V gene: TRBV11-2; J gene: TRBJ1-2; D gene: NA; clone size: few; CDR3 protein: CASSARGGYTF; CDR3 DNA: TGTGCCAGCAGCGCCCGAGGTGGCTACACCTTC
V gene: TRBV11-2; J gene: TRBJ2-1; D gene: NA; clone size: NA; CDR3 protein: CASSLGGGASYNEQFF; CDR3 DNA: TGTGCCAGCAGCTTAGGTGGGGGGGCCTCCTACAATGAGCAGTTCTTC
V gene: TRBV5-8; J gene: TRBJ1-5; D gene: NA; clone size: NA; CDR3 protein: CASSLLMADNSNQPQHF; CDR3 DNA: TGTGCCAGCAGCTTGTTGATGGCAGACAATAGCAATCAGCCCCAGCATTTT
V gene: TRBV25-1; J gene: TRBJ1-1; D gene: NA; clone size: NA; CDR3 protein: CASSRTENTEAFF; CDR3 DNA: TGTGCCAGCAGTAGGACAGAGAACACTGAAGCTTTCTTT
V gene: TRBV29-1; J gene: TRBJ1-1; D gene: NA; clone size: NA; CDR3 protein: CSAGTTDEAFF; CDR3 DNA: TGCAGCGCCGGGACAACAGATGAAGCTTTCTTT
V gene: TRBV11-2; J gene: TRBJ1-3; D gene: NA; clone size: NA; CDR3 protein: CASSSFLGNTIYF; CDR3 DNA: TGTGCCAGCAGCTCCTTTCTTGGAAACACCATATATTTT
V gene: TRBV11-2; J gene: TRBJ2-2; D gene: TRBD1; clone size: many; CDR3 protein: CASSPRTGVPGELFF; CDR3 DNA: TGTGCCAGCAGCCCCAGGACAGGGGTGCCCGGGGAGCTGTTTTTT